These 20 T cell receptor beta chains originate from one sample sequenced in a study of shared clonotypes between healthy human individuals (dated by TCRdb to 2020 to 2022). The method behind the library was the immunoSEQ multiplex PCR assay. TCRdb took over this immuneACCESS table, retaining in-frame rearrangements with V and J assigned. Such tables are incomplete; in checked studies, under half of the missing clones stem from an unresolved V gene, and the remainder is unexplained. The sample table records millions of clones; over 90% of these occur just once. The top ten clonotypes cover 0.39% of the sample. The sequenced sample consisted of naive CD4+ T cells from PBMCs. The cell subset or site label corresponds to: CD45RA+ positively selected. These receptors were collected from a man younger than 35 in good health. Some clones in this sample may be carry-over from other donors' samples.

The chain recombines TRBV27 with TRBJ1-2, with D perhaps matching TRBD1 (6 bases). This CDR3 has 13 residues. Trimming pared 0 bases from V and 7 bases from J, leaving 9 bases between. Germline lookup yields CDR1 MNHEY and CDR2 SMNVEV (reference sequence). The CDR3 bases are TGTGCCAGCAGTTTATCGGCAGGGGCTGGCTACACCTTC. Translating gives CASSLSAGAGYTF.

The chain recombines TRBV28 with TRBJ2-2; TRBD2 matches 10 bases. The germline V gene has CDR1 MDHEN and CDR2 SYDVKM. There are 21 residues in the CDR3. V lost 5 bases to trimming and J lost 0 bases; unmatched junction nucleotides: 18. This CDR3 reads CASSPQSGTSVLRSNTGELFF. Written as DNA, the CDR3 is TGTGCCAGCAGTCCACAATCCGGGACTAGCGTTCTCCGTTCGAACACCGGGGAGCTGTTTTTT.

The chain links TRBV2 to TRBJ2-7; possible D gene TRBD1, 6 bases. Germline assignment: CDR1 SNHLY and CDR2 FYNNEI. V lost 4 bases and J lost 3, with 13 bases in between. The CDR3 length is 14 residues. CDR3 sequence: CASSGEGRGYEQYF. In nucleotides, the CDR3 is TGTGCCAGCAGTGGGGAAGGCAGGGGCTACGAGCAGTACTTC.

The V and J genes are TRBV18 and TRBJ1-2; no definite D call. V gave up 3 bases and J gave up 9 bases, with 14 bases separating them. CDR1 is KGHSH, CDR2 LQKENI, per germline. This CDR3 is 13 amino acids long. This chain's CDR3 is CASSPTSSLSYTF. The CDR3 bases are TGTGCCAGCTCACCTACCTCGAGTCTGAGCTACACCTTC.

This chain links TRBV9 with TRBJ2-7; TRBD1 is a possible D gene (5 bases). Trimming removed 4 bases at V and 9 bases at J, with 26 bases between. The CDR3 consists of 16 residues. The germline CDR1 and CDR2 sequences are SGDLS and YYNGEE. The chain's CDR3 is CASSPQETDIYSVQYF. In DNA form, the CDR3 reads TGTGCCAGCAGCCCGCAAGAGACGGACATATATTCAGTGCAGTACTTC.

CDR3 sequence (DNA): TGCGCCAGCAGCTTATATCCGAGCTCCTACGAGCAGTACTTC. The encoded protein is CASSLYPSSYEQYF. The chain has TRBV5-1 and TRBJ2-7; D gene ambiguous. The CDR3 consists of 14 residues. V was pared by 2 bases and J by 0 bases, with 9 bases between. Per the germline V gene, CDR1 is SGHRS and CDR2 is YFSETQ. Full variable domain (missing parts from reference TRBV5-1 and TRBJ2-7): KAGVTQTPRYLIKTRGQQVTLSCSPISGHRSVSWYQQTPGQGLQFLFEYFSETQRNKGNFPGRFSGRQFSNSRSEMNVSTLELGDSALYLCASSLYPSSYEQYFGPGTRLTVT.

This chain connects TRBV13 to TRBJ2-3; TRBD2 aligns across 7 bases. The junction had 12 bases not matched to a gene; V was cut back by 5 bases and J by 1 base. This CDR3 is 17 amino acids long. CDR1 PRHDT and CDR2 FYEKMQ come from the germline V gene (reference sequence). The CDR3 sequence: CASSRAGPSFGTDTQYF. The CDR3 DNA reads TGTGCCAGCAGCCGAGCGGGACCCAGCTTCGGCACAGATACGCAGTATTTT.

The J gene is TRBJ2-1, the V gene TRBV6-1; TRBD2 matches 8 bases. Germline loops: CDR1 MNHNS, CDR2 SASEGT. The CDR3 covers 17 residues. The trim removed 4 bases at V and 4 bases at J, leaving 12 bases unmatched. CDR3 sequence reads: CASSGGSGGRAYNEQFF. CDR3 coding DNA: TGTGCCAGCAGTGGAGGTTCGGGAGGGAGGGCTTACAATGAGCAGTTCTTC.

Note on this clone: At one of its ends the junction is not consistent with the germline gene, which may arise from a read error. The CDR3 protein is CASSFPWDVGNRPQHF. CDR3 sequence (DNA): TGTGCCAGTAGTTTCCCCTGGGACGTAGGGAATCGGCCCCAGCATTTT. The chain employs TRBV19 and TRBJ1-5; D possibly corresponds to TRBD1 (5 bases). This CDR3 is built from 16 residues. CDR1 and CDR2 from the germline V gene are LNHDA and SQIVND (reference sequence).

V and J are TRBV11-3 and TRBJ2-3; D remains ambiguous. The CDR3 contains 14 residues. Trimming took 6 bases from V and 0 from J, leaving 10 bases between them. Looked up from germline, CDR1 is SGHNT and CDR2 is YENEEA. CDR3 DNA: TGTGCCAGCAGTGTGGGGATAAGCACAGATACGCAGTATTTT. Its protein is CASSVGISTDTQYF.

Remarks on this clone: Different DNA sequences within this sample yield the same CDR3. The CDR3 protein is CASSPASGSTDTQYF. The CDR3 DNA follows: TGTGCCAGCAGCCCGGCTAGCGGGAGCACAGATACGCAGTATTTT. The J gene is TRBJ2-3, the V gene TRBV28; TRBD2 matches at 8 bases. The V segment lost 6 bases and the J segment 0 bases; nucleotides outside the gene matches: 5. From germline, CDR1 is MDHEN and CDR2 SYDVKM. The CDR3 length is 15 residues.

This chain connects TRBV5-1 to TRBJ2-3, with 7 positions matching TRBD1. With 4 bases clipped from V and 3 bases from J, the junction kept 5 bases outside the gene matches. The germline gives CDR1 SGHRS, CDR2 YFSETQ. This CDR3 contains 14 residues. CDR3 nucleotide sequence: TGCGCCAGCAGCCCGGGACAGCAGACAGATACGCAGTATTTT. Translated, it gives CASSPGQQTDTQYF.

The gene calls are TRBV10-1 and TRBJ2-7; 8 bases fit TRBD1. The J segment lost 6 bases and the V segment lost 0 bases, leaving 13 bases of the junction unmatched. The V gene's germline CDR1 is WNHNN and CDR2 SYGVQD (reference sequence). The CDR3 length is 17 residues. CDR3 residues: CASSESRGQGKRGEQYF. The CDR3 DNA reads TGCGCCAGCAGTGAGTCCAGGGGGCAGGGTAAGCGCGGCGAGCAGTACTTC.

The V gene is TRBV4-2, the J gene TRBJ2-7, with 10 nucleotides matching TRBD1. With V trimmed by 1 base and J by 6 bases, 6 bases remained unmatched. Germline CDR1 LGHNA, CDR2 YNFKEQ. This CDR3 contains 15 residues. The CDR3 reads CASSQGTGGSGEQYF. The CDR3 bases are TGTGCCAGCAGCCAAGGGACAGGGGGAAGTGGCGAGCAGTACTTC.

This clone turned up a few times. The rearrangement joins TRBV29-1 to TRBJ1-1; D gene unclear. The CDR3 loop spans 13 amino acids. Trimming cost V 7 bases and J 0 bases, with 12 bases left between them. Germline-derived CDR1 and CDR2 are SQVTM and ANQGSEA. In nucleotides, the CDR3 is TGCAGCGCAACGATTGGTGTGAACACTGAAGCTTTCTTT. Its protein product is CSATIGVNTEAFF.

The chain has TRBV4-2 and TRBJ2-1, with TRBD2 identical over 10 bases. CDR1 is LGHNA and CDR2 is YNFKEQ in the germline V gene. The V gene end was trimmed by 4 bases and the J gene end by 0 bases; junction bases not matched to a gene: 6. There are 17 residues in the CDR3. CDR3 region: CASSPYPSGSSYNEQFF. In DNA, the CDR3 is TGTGCCAGCAGCCCGTATCCTAGCGGGAGCTCCTACAATGAGCAGTTCTTC.

Comment on this clone: The same CDR3 arises from other DNA sequences in this sample as well. This sequence joins TRBV30 and TRBJ1-5, with D perhaps matching TRBD1 (5 bases). This CDR3 has 13 amino acids. Germline V lookup: CDR1 GTSNPN, CDR2 SVGIG (reference sequence). The germline V and J ends were trimmed by 3 bases and 3 bases, with 9 bases remaining between them. The CDR3 coding sequence is TGTGCCTGGAGGCAGGGCGCCAATCAGCCCCAGCATTTT. Protein: CAWRQGANQPQHF.

V usage is TRBV5-1 and J usage is TRBJ2-3; no clear D. CDR1 is SGHRS, CDR2 YFSETQ, per germline. The CDR3 is 13 residues long. V gave up 4 bases and J gave up 5 bases, with 11 bases separating them. CDR3 sequence: CASSPVDVDTQYF. DNA for the CDR3: TGCGCCAGCAGCCCCGTAGACGTAGATACGCAGTATTTT.

The chain recombines TRBV7-3 with TRBJ2-1; possible D gene TRBD1, 5 bases. CDR1 and CDR2 (germline): SGHTA, FQGTGA. CDR3 length: 15 residues. V dropped 2 bases and J dropped 5 bases, with 13 bases sitting between them. CDR3 sequence (DNA): TGTGCCAGCAGCTTAGCTGTAGGGGCCCACAATGAGCAGTTCTTC. Residues: CASSLAVGAHNEQFF.

This chain joins TRBV30 and TRBJ2-7, with 11 positions matching TRBD2. CDR3 length: 15 residues. Germline V gene data show CDR1 as GTSNPN and CDR2 as SVGIG (reference sequence). Trimming took 3 bases from V and 4 from J; bases not matched to a gene: 8. The CDR3 loop reads CAWRPTGLAAYEQYF. The CDR3 DNA reads as TGTGCCTGGAGACCGACGGGACTAGCGGCTTACGAGCAGTACTTC.